The clone carrying this TCR beta chain came up once. The sample comes from a study of blood T cell repertoires in COVID-19. Background on the study: Acute and convalescent COVID-19 specimens originated in the United States, Italy and Spain. In each case, the material was cDNA or gDNA derived from T cells, B-cell-depleted T cells, or PBMCs.

CDR1 is LNHDA and CDR2 is SQIVND in the germline V gene (reference sequence). The junction had 5 bases not matched to a gene; V was cut back by 5 bases and J by 8 bases. The length of the CDR3 is 12 residues. In the study's own analysis: How many nucleated cells were present was estimated from reference gene primer amplification. Data came from immunoSEQ multiplex PCR; TCRdb stores just in-frame clones and leaves some out. The V and J calls and clone size are taken from that table; D and trimming were inferred from the DNA. The profile shows 80,000 to 95,000 clones, 75% to 90% of them singletons. This chain links TRBV19 with TRBJ1-2, with 7 positions matching TRBD1. Sequenced input: peripheral blood. This sequence was found in a woman over 75 with active or convalescent COVID-19. Here the CDR3 DNA reads TGTGCCAGTAGTGACAGGGACCGAGGCTACACCTTC. Its protein is CASSDRDRGYTF.